This T cell receptor (beta chain) was profiled in a study of beta chain features in type 1 diabetes. Broader study findings: All four CD4+ subsets of Type 1 diabetes patients contained TCRB CDR3s that were moderately but significantly shorter.

The CDR3 is made up of 15 amino acids. CDR1 SGHRS and CDR2 YFSETQ come from the germline V gene. V gave up 0 bases and J gave up 3 bases; unmatched junction bases: 5. This clone was detected only a few times. Its antigen is unidentified. Using CD45RO/CCR7/CD25/CD127/CD95/CD27, CD4+ naive, central memory, regulatory and stem cell-like memory cells were sorted. Each population that was sorted was more than 95% pure. All of the isolated RNA was reverse transcribed, so expressed TCRB transcripts were sequenced. Measured with immunoSEQ multiplex PCR; TCRdb has only the in-frame clones, and not every one. The table shows 250,000 to 350,000 clones, with over 11% occurring only once.

The sequencing sample was made of naive CD4+ T cells from blood. The chain carries TRBV5-1 and TRBJ2-7; the match to TRBD1 covers 8 bases. The clonotype originates from a man aged 30 to 45 with type 1 diabetes. The CDR3 loop is CASSLEGQELYEQYF. Written as DNA, the CDR3 is TGCGCCAGCAGCTTGGAGGGACAGGAACTCTACGAGCAGTACTTC.